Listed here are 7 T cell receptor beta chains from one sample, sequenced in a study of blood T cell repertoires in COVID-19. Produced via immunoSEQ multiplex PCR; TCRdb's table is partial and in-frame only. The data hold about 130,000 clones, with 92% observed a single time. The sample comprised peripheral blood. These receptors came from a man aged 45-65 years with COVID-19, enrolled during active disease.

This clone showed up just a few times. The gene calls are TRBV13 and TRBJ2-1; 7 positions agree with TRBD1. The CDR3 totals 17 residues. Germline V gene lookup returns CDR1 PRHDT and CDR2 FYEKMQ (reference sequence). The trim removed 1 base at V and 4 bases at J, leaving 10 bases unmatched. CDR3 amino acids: CASSLVEGAGYYNEQFF. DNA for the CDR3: TGTGCCAGCAGCTTAGTAGAGGGGGCCGGGTATTACAATGAGCAGTTCTTC.

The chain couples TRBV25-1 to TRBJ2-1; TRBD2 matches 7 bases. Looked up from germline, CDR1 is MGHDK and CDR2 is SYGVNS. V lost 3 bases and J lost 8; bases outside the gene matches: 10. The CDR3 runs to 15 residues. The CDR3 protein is CASSDRSREHYEQFF. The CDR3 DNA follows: TGTGCCAGCAGTGATCGCTCGCGGGAGCACTATGAGCAGTTCTTC.

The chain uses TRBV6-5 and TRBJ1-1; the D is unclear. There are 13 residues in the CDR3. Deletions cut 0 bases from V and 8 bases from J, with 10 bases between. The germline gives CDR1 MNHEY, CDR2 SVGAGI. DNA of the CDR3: TGTGCCAGCAGTTACTCCGGAGGACTCGAAGCTTTCTTT. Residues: CASSYSGGLEAFF.

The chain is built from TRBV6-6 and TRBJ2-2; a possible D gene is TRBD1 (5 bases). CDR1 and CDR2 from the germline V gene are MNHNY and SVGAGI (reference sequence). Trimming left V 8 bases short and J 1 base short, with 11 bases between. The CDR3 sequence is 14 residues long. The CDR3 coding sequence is TGTGCCAGCGCCGTACAGGAGAACACCGGGGAGCTGTTTTTT. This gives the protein CASAVQENTGELFF.

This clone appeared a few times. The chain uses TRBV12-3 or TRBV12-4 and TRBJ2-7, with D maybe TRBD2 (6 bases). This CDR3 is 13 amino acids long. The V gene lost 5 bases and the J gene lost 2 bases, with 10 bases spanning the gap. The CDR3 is CASSRAGTYEQYF. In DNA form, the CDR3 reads TGTGCCAGCAGTCGGGCGGGGACCTACGAGCAGTACTTC.

The CDR3, as DNA: TGTGCCAGCAGGTACGCAGGGGGCTCTGAAGCTTTCTTT. It yields the protein CASRYAGGSEAFF. V is TRBV12-3 or TRBV12-4 and J is TRBJ1-1; TRBD1 aligns across 8 bases. The junction had 6 bases not matched to a gene; V was cut back by 6 bases and J by 6 bases. There are 13 residues in the CDR3.

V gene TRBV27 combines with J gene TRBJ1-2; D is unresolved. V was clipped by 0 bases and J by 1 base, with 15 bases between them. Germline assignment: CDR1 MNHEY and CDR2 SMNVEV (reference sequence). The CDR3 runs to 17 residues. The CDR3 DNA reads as TGTGCCAGCAGTTTATCCCCCCCGGGAGGAATTAACTATGGCTACACCTTC. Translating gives CASSLSPPGGINYGYTF.